Listed here are 4 T cell receptor beta chains from one sample, sequenced in a study of T cell repertoires in cytomegalovirus infection. TCRdb ran MiXCR on the reads and lists one entry per CDR3 protein. The profile shows around 710,000 distinct CDR3 sequences, 29% of them singletons. No antigen has been assigned to these receptors. Sequencing was performed on cultured CD8+ T cells from PBMCs, taken from culture after CMV antigen stimulation. The origin of the receptors is a human donor in good health (CMV status not recorded). Some clones in this sample may be carry-over from other donors' samples.

The chain joins TRBV7-9 to TRBJ1-1; D not resolved. The germline V gene encodes CDR1 SEHNR and CDR2 FQNEAQ (reference sequence). Trimming removed 8 bases at V and 0 bases at J, with 22 bases between. The CDR3 is 17 residues long. CDR3 nucleotide sequence: TGTGCCAGCGGCTCTGGGAGGAGGGAGAACATGAACACTGAAGCTTTCTTT. It is translated as CASGSGRRENMNTEAFF.

The chain recombines TRBV7-3 with TRBJ1-2, with D tentatively TRBD1 (5 bases). Germline CDR1 SGHTA, CDR2 FQGTGA. V was clipped by 5 bases and J by 5 bases, with 12 bases between them. This CDR3 is built from 13 residues. This chain's CDR3 is CASSGDGLYGYTF. CDR3 nucleotide sequence: TGTGCCAGCAGCGGGGACGGTCTTTATGGCTACACCTTC.

This clonotype has just a few counts. The chain employs TRBV19 and TRBJ1-3; D is perhaps TRBD1 (5 bases). V lost 7 bases and J lost 0, with 22 bases in between. CDR1 is LNHDA, CDR2 SQIVND, per germline (reference sequence). The CDR3 runs 18 residues. The CDR3 region is CASIIQSGHPVSGNTIYF. The CDR3 DNA follows: TGTGCCAGTATTATCCAATCAGGGCACCCCGTCTCTGGAAACACCATATATTTT.

This clonotype has a handful of counts. The chain joins TRBV27 to TRBJ1-5; D gene uncertain. CDR3 length: 17 amino acids. Germline V gene sequence: CDR1 MNHEY, CDR2 SMNVEV (reference sequence). The germline V and J ends were trimmed by 6 bases and 2 bases, with 20 bases remaining between them. The chain's CDR3 is CASREIGYGQGNQPQHF. The CDR3 coding sequence is TGTGCCAGCAGAGAGATCGGATACGGGCAGGGCAATCAGCCCCAGCATTTT.